These T cell receptor beta chains were read from a single sample in a study of cytomegalovirus exposure and HLA in healthy donors. Produced via immunoSEQ multiplex PCR; TCRdb's table is partial and in-frame only. The profile covers hundreds of thousands of clones, with more than 75% appearing a single time and about 2% taken by the ten largest. Sequencing used PBMCs. The source of these receptors is a woman aged 18-29 years in good health and CMV-seropositive. Each CDR3 is given with its conserved first and last residue. The D gene is left open where the match is weak. Some rows have no size entry. The others give once, few or many, or a class for an expanded clone.

clone_size	v_call	d_call	j_call	cdr3_length	cdr3_aa	cdr3_nt
NA	TRBV15	NA	TRBJ2-7	16	CATSRVGGRGPDEQYF	TGTGCCACCAGCAGAGTTGGGGGGAGAGGTCCCGACGAGCAGTACTTC
NA	TRBV27	NA	TRBJ1-2	13	CASSLSGDYGYTF	TGTGCCAGCAGTTTATCAGGGGACTATGGCTACACCTTC
once	TRBV11-2	NA	TRBJ2-1	16	CASTGDRQSTYNEQFF	TGTGCCAGCACGGGGGACAGACAGTCCACCTACAATGAGCAGTTCTTC
NA	TRBV27	NA	TRBJ2-7	13	CASSRSKLFEQYF	TGTGCCAGCAGTCGAAGTAAGCTATTCGAGCAGTACTTC
NA	TRBV15	TRBD2	TRBJ2-1	13	CATSRSPLAGQFF	TGTGCCACCAGCAGATCCCCACTAGCGGGACAGTTCTTC
NA	TRBV9	TRBD2	TRBJ2-7	14	CASSGTSGFYEQYF	TGTGCCAGCAGTGGGACTAGCGGGTTTTACGAGCAGTACTTC
many	TRBV4-2	TRBD2	TRBJ2-7	15	CASSLGTSGTYEQYF	TGTGCCAGCAGCCTAGGGACTAGCGGGACCTACGAGCAGTACTTC
once	TRBV27	TRBD2	TRBJ2-1	17	CASSPPGKREFGDEQFF	TGTGCCAGCAGTCCTCCCGGGAAGCGGGAGTTTGGGGATGAGCAGTTCTTC
NA	TRBV2	TRBD1	TRBJ1-2	17	CASIPGTGLTVGYGYTF	TGTGCCAGCATTCCAGGGACAGGGCTTACGGTTGGCTATGGCTACACCTTC
NA	TRBV28	TRBD2	TRBJ2-2	18	CASSLDLAGNANTGELFF	TGTGCCAGCAGTTTAGATCTAGCGGGCAACGCGAACACCGGGGAGCTGTTTTTT
NA	TRBV5-1	NA	TRBJ2-7	14	CASSFGGASYEQYF	TGCGCCAGCAGCTTTGGTGGGGCTTCCTACGAGCAGTACTTC
once	TRBV4-1	NA	TRBJ2-6	15	CASSQGATGANVLTF	TGCGCCAGCAGCCAGGGAGCCACCGGGGCCAACGTCCTGACTTTC
NA	TRBV28	NA	TRBJ1-2	15	CASSGGGGRGYGYTF	TGTGCCAGCAGTGGAGGGGGGGGGCGCGGCTATGGCTACACCTTC
NA	TRBV5-6	TRBD1	TRBJ1-5	17	CASSRGQGGYSNQPQHF	TGTGCCAGCAGCCGGGGACAGGGGGGCTATAGCAATCAGCCCCAGCATTTT
NA	TRBV11-2	NA	TRBJ2-7	14	CASRPGTYSYEQYF	TGTGCCAGCAGACCAGGGACATACTCCTACGAGCAGTACTTC
NA	TRBV7-3	TRBD2	TRBJ2-6	20	CASSLSGTSVFRSGANVLTF	TGTGCCAGCAGCTTAAGTGGGACTAGCGTCTTTCGCTCTGGGGCCAACGTCCTGACTTTC
NA	TRBV28	NA	TRBJ1-1	14	CASSLFRLNTEAFF	TGTGCCAGCAGTTTATTCAGATTGAACACTGAAGCTTTCTTT
NA	TRBV6-5	NA	TRBJ1-3	16	CASSYNGALSGNTIYF	TGTGCCAGCAGTTACAATGGGGCTCTCTCTGGAAACACCATATATTTT
NA	TRBV6-4	NA	TRBJ2-1	15	CASSDGRMGGNEQFF	TGTGCCAGCAGTGACGGGAGAATGGGAGGCAATGAGCAGTTCTTC
few	TRBV28	NA	TRBJ2-7	11	CASSHSYEQYF	TGTGCCAGCAGTCACTCCTACGAGCAGTACTTC
NA	TRBV28	TRBD1	TRBJ2-7	16	CASSPRTGVFPYEQYF	TGTGCCAGCAGTCCTCGGACAGGGGTCTTTCCCTACGAGCAGTACTTC
once	TRBV4-2	TRBD1	TRBJ1-2	21	CASSQAANLRTGEGPTYGYTF	TGTGCCAGCAGCCAAGCCGCAAACCTGAGGACAGGGGAAGGGCCAACGTATGGCTACACCTTC
NA	TRBV25-1	TRBD1	TRBJ1-2	14	CASGDRGRAYGYTF	TGTGCCAGCGGAGACAGGGGGCGCGCCTATGGCTACACCTTC
NA	TRBV19	TRBD1	TRBJ2-5	13	CASSGQGQETQYF	TGTGCCAGTTCGGGACAGGGGCAAGAGACCCAGTACTTC
NA	TRBV10-1	NA	TRBJ2-2	11	CARLRTGELFF	TGCGCCAGGCTGCGCACCGGGGAGCTGTTTTTT
NA	TRBV7-9	NA	TRBJ2-3	15	CASSLSSPGADTQYF	TGTGCCAGCAGCTTAAGCTCCCCGGGGGCAGATACGCAGTATTTT
NA	TRBV7-9	TRBD1	TRBJ1-5	15	CASSSQGAANQPQHF	TGTGCCAGCAGCTCACAGGGGGCCGCAAATCAGCCCCAGCATTTT
NA	TRBV4-2	TRBD2	TRBJ2-7	15	CASSPYSGSRYEQYF	TGTGCCAGCAGCCCTTATAGCGGGAGTCGGTACGAGCAGTACTTC
NA	TRBV7-9	TRBD2	TRBJ2-7	17	CASSLARWREGPEEQYF	TGTGCCAGCAGCTTAGCCCGCTGGCGGGAGGGCCCGGAGGAGCAGTACTTC
NA	TRBV14	TRBD1	TRBJ1-1	16	CASSPLTGTMNTEAFF	TGTGCCAGCAGCCCCTTGACAGGGACCATGAACACTGAAGCTTTCTTT
NA	TRBV28	NA	TRBJ1-3	15	CASSFPQGYGNTIYF	TGTGCCAGCAGTTTCCCACAGGGCTACGGAAACACCATATATTTT
once	TRBV7-3	TRBD2	TRBJ2-7	15	CASSLNPSGRYEQYF	TGTGCCAGCAGCTTAAACCCTAGCGGGAGGTACGAGCAGTACTTC
NA	TRBV5-1	NA	TRBJ1-1	13	CASSLAGNTEAFF	TGCGCCAGCAGCTTGGCAGGGAACACTGAAGCTTTCTTT
NA	TRBV27	TRBD2	TRBJ2-5	17	CASSFFGGDLLQETQYF	TGTGCCAGCAGTTTTTTTGGGGGGGATTTACTACAAGAGACCCAGTACTTC
NA	TRBV7-9	NA	TRBJ1-5	14	CASSSRQINQPQHF	TGTGCCAGCAGCTCCCGTCAGATCAATCAGCCCCAGCATTTT
NA	TRBV29-1	NA	TRBJ1-3	13	CSVGPGKGNTIYF	TGCAGCGTTGGGCCAGGCAAGGGAAACACCATATATTTT
NA	TRBV18	NA	TRBJ1-1	17	CASSQTAPTLMNTEAFF	TGTGCCAGCTCACAGACAGCTCCTACACTGATGAACACTGAAGCTTTCTTT
NA	TRBV27	TRBD2	TRBJ2-1	15	CASSLISGSANEQFF	TGTGCCAGCAGTTTAATAAGCGGGAGCGCCAATGAGCAGTTCTTC
few	TRBV9	TRBD1	TRBJ2-7	15	CASSFGTGSSYEQYF	TGTGCCAGCAGCTTCGGGACAGGGAGCTCCTACGAGCAGTACTTC
once	TRBV9	NA	TRBJ1-2	15	CASSVVGAGAYGYTF	TGTGCCAGCAGCGTAGTTGGTGCAGGCGCCTATGGCTACACCTTC
many	TRBV7-8	TRBD2	TRBJ2-2	16	CASSSKLAGVTGELFF	TGTGCCAGCAGCTCCAAGCTGGCGGGAGTGACCGGGGAGCTGTTTTTT
once	TRBV10-2	TRBD2	TRBJ2-7	14	CASSPVSGTYEQYF	TGCGCCAGCAGTCCCGTTAGCGGGACCTACGAGCAGTACTTC
NA	TRBV7-9	NA	TRBJ2-3	18	CASSGESGQGPLTDTQYF	TGTGCCAGCAGCGGAGAGTCAGGGCAAGGCCCCCTCACAGATACGCAGTATTTT
NA	TRBV6-5	NA	TRBJ1-2	14	CASSYRPGFEGYTF	TGTGCCAGCAGTTATCGTCCAGGGTTTGAAGGCTACACCTTC
NA	TRBV2	NA	TRBJ2-1	13	CASNPTDYNEQFF	TGTGCCAGCAATCCCACAGACTACAATGAGCAGTTCTTC